This TCR beta chain was captured by sequencing in a study of human T cells and chemical hapten exposure. Across the study: Skin of the upper inner arm, approximately 2 cm by approximately 2 cm, received 2% DPC for sensitization. Patch tests delivered 0.01% DPC to the upper back and were evaluated at 6 days.

Study-wide results and caveats: Donors had alopecia, so their immune response may differ from healthy people's.

Unique molecular identifiers were affixed to discrete cDNA molecules within the library. TCRdb re-analysed the RACE reads in MiXCR, keeping a single row per CDR3 protein. The sample records fewer than 65,000 distinct CDR3 sequences, over 8% being singletons. This CDR3 is built from 14 residues. Trimming removed 4 bases from V and 4 bases from J, with 10 bases in between. CDR1 is SGHTA, CDR2 FQGTGA, per germline. The time point is: pre-sensitization, week 0. Treatment: therapeutic diphenylcyclopropenone sensitization with weekly scalp DPC. This clonotype was seen ten or more times. Its antigen is still unknown.

The specimen comprised whole blood, sampled in connection with sensitization to the hapten diphenylcyclopropenone (DPC). This TCR derives from a woman in her thirties or forties with alopecia areata. Some clones in this sample may be carry-over from other donors' samples. The V gene is TRBV7-3, the J gene TRBJ2-2; tentatively, D is TRBD2 (6 bases). CDR3: CASSSGLVTGELFF. The DNA of the CDR3 is TGTGCCAGCAGCTCGGGACTTGTCACCGGGGAGCTGTTTTTT.